The sequence of this T cell receptor beta chain was determined in a study of regulatory T cells in long-lasting Graves disease. Findings of the study overall: Newly diagnosed Graves' patients had higher TCR diversity than persistent ones. The study found persistent patients shared more public clonotypes (around 2,500) than new patients (approximately 970).

With iRepertoire HTBI primers and Arm-PCR of CDR3 regions, TCR beta libraries were built. TCRdb processed the multiplex PCR reads anew with MiXCR; each CDR3 protein has one entry. In the table there are roughly 400,000 distinct CDR3 sequences, around 17% of which are singletons. This clonotype occurred a few times. The antigen remains undetermined. Germline CDR1 and CDR2: LGHDT and YNNKEL (reference sequence). The CDR3 spans 13 residues. Trimming took off 1 base at V and 7 bases at J, with 5 bases between the two ends. Time point reported: newly diagnosed GD, antithyroid drugs for less than 3 months. Preparation of the TCR library used RNA extracted from PBMCs. This sample was also put to use in a study of T cells in Graves' hyperthyroidism and ophthalmopathy. That investigation notes: Every diagnosis used clinical symptoms, serum thyroxine and TRAb, thyroid ultrasound and orbital computed tomography. Most thyroid-expanded clonotypes above 0.001 were also found in blood.

The sequence came from a young woman with Graves disease. The chain employs TRBV3-1 and TRBJ1-6; D gene unclear. Material: peripheral blood mononuclear cells (PBMCs), obtained at new diagnosis, from a patient treated with antithyroid drugs. The CDR3 DNA follows: TGTGCCAGCAGCCAAGGCGCGAATTCACCCCTCCACTTT. The encoded protein is CASSQGANSPLHF.